This T cell receptor (beta chain) was obtained from a study of OX40 agonist ivuxolimab in advanced cancers. Study-level information: Ivuxolimab was administered intravenously to patients at 0.01 to 10 mg/kg every 2 weeks. Those enrolled were around 87% male, with a mean age of about 60 years and ages from about 20 to 90. Hepatocellular carcinoma, melanoma, renal cell or head and neck cancer occurred in dose-escalation patients.

V gave up 4 bases and J gave up 5 bases; unmatched junction bases: 14. The germline CDR1 and CDR2 sequences are SEHNR and FQNEAQ (reference sequence). This CDR3 is built from 17 residues. Using immunoSEQ multiplex PCR, the repertoire was profiled, and TCRdb retains in-frame clones only, with some absent. The sample comprises approximately 45,000 clones, approximately 80% of which are singletons, and less than 2.5% rests with the top ten. This specimen was CD4+ or CD8+ T cells sorted from blood, taken in a trial of the OX40 agonist ivuxolimab. The TCR originated in an adult with an advanced solid tumor such as melanoma, head and neck, liver or kidney cancer. The gene calls are TRBV7-9 and TRBJ2-4; 7 nucleotides match TRBD2. For the CDR3, the DNA is TGTGCCAGCAGCTACCACTCTAGCGTTCGGGGGGAAAACATTCAGTACTTC. Protein sequence: CASSYHSSVRGENIQYF.